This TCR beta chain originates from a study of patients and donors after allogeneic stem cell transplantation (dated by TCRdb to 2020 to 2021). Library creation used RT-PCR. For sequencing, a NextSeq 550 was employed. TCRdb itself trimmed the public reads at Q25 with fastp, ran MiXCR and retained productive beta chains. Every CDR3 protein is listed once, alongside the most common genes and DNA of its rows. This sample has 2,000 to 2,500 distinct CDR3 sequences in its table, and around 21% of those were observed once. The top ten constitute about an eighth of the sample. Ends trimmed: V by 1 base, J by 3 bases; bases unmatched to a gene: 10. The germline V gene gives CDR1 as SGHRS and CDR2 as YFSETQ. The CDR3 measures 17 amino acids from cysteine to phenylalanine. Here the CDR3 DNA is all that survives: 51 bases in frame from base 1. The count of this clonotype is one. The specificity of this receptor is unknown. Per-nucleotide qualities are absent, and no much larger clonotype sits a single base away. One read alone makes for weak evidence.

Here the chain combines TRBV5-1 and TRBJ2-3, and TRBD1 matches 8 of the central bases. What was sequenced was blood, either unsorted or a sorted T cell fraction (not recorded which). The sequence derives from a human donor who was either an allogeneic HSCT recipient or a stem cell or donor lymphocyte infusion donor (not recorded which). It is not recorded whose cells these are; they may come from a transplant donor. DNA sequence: TGCGCCAGCAGCTTGAGCGCCTGGACAGGGAAGACAGATACGCAGTATTTT. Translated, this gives CASSLSAWTGKTDTQYF.